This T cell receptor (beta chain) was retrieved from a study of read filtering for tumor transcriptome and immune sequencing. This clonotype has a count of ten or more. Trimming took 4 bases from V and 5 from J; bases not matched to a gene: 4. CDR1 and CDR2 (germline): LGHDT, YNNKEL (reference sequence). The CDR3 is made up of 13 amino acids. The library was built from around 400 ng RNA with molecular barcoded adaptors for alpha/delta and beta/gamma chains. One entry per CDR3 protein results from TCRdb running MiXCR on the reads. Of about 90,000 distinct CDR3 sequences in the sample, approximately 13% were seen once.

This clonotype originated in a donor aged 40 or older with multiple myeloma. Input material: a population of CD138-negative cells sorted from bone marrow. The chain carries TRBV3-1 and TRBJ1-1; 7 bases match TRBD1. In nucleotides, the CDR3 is TGTGCCAGCAGCCCCAGGGGGGGGACTGAAGCTTTCTTT. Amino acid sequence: CASSPRGGTEAFF.